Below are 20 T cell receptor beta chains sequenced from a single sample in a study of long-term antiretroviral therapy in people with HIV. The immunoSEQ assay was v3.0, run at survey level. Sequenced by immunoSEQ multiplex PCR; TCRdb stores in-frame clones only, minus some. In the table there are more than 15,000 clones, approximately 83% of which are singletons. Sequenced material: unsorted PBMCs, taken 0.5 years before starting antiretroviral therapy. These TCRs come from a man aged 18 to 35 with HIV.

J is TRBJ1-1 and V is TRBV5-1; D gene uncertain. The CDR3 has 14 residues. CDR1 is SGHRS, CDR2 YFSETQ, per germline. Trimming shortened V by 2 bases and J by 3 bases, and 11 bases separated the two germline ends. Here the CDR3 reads CASSFRPGDTEAFF. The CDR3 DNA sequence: TGCGCCAGCAGCTTTCGTCCCGGCGACACTGAAGCTTTCTTT.

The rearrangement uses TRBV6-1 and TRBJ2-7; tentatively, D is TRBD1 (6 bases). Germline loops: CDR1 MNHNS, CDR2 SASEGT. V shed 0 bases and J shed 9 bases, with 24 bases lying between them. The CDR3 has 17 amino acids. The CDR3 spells CASSEASSLGQTYGQYF. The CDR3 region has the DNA TGTGCCAGCAGTGAAGCGAGCTCCCTAGGACAGACCTATGGGCAGTACTTC.

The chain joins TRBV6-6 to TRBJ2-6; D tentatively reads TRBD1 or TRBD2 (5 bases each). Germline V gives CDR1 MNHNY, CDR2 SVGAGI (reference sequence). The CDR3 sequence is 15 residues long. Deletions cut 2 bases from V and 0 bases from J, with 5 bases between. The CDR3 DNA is TGTGCCAGCAGTTACGGGACCTCTGGGGCCAACGTCCTGACTTTC. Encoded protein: CASSYGTSGANVLTF.

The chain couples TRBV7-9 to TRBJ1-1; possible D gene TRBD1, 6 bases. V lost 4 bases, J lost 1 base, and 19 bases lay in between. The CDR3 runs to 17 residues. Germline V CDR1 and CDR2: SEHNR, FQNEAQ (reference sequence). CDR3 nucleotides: TGTGCCAGCAGCTCCCAGTCTACAGGGTTCTCGAACACTGAAGCTTTCTTT. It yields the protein CASSSQSTGFSNTEAFF.

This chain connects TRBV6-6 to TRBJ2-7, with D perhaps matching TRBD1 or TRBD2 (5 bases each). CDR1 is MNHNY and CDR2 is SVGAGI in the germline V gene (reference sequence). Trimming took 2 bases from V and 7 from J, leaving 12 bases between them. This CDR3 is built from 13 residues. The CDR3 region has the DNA TGTGCCAGCAGTTACACCGGGACGCGGGAGCAGTACTTC. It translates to CASSYTGTREQYF.

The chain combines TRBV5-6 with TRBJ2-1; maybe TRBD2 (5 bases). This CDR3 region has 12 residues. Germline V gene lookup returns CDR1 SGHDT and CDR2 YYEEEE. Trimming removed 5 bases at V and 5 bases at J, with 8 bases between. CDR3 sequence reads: CASSIGDNEQFF. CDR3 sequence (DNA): TGTGCCAGCAGTATCGGGGACAATGAGCAGTTCTTC.

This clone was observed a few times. For the CDR3, the DNA is TGTGCCAGCAATAGGCGGGAGGGCCTGGCGGGTACGCAGTATTTT. Translating gives CASNRREGLAGTQYF. This chain connects TRBV2 to TRBJ2-3; 9 nucleotides match TRBD2. The germline V gene encodes CDR1 SNHLY and CDR2 FYNNEI. CDR3 size: 15 residues. The V and J ends lost 7 bases and 8 bases, in that order; junction bases with no gene match: 13.

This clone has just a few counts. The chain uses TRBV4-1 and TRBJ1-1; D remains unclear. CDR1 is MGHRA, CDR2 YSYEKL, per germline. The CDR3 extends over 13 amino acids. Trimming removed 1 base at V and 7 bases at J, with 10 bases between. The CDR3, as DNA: TGCGCCAGCAGCCAAGGGTGGGCGGTTGAAGCTTTCTTT. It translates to CASSQGWAVEAFF.

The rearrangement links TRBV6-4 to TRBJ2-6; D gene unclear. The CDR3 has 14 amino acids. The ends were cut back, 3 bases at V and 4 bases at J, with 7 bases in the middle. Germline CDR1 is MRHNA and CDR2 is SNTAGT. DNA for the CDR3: TGTGCCAGCAGTGAAGGGTCCGGGGCCAACGTCCTGACTTTC. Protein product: CASSEGSGANVLTF.

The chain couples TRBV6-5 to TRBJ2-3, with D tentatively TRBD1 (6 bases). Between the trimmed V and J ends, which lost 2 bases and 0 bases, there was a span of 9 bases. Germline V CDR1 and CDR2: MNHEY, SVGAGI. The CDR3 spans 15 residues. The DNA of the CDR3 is TGTGCCAGCAGTTACGGGGGCGGGAGCACAGATACGCAGTATTTT. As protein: CASSYGGGSTDTQYF.

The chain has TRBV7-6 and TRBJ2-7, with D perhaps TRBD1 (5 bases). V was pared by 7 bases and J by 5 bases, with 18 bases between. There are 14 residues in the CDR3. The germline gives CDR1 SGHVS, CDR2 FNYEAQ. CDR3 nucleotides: TGTGCCAGCACCCCCCGACCAGGGTTCCACGAGCAGTACTTC. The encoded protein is CASTPRPGFHEQYF.

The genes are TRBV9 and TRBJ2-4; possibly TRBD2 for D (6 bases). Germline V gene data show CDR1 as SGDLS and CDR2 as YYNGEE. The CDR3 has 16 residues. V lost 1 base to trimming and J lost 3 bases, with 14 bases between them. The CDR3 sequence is CASSVMDRGGKNIQYF. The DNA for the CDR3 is TGTGCCAGCAGCGTAATGGATCGGGGAGGCAAAAACATTCAGTACTTC.

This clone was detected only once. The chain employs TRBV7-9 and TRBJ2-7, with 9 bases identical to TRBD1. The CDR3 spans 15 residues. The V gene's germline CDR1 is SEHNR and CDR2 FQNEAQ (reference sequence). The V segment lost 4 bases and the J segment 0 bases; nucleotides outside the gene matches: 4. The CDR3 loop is CASSWDRVASYEQYF. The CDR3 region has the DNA TGTGCCAGCAGCTGGGACAGGGTGGCCTCCTACGAGCAGTACTTC.

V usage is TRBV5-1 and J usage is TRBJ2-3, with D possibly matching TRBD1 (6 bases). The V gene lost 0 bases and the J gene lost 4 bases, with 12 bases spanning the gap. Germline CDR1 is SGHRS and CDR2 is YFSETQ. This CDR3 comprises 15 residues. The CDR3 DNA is TGCGCCAGCAGCTTGGAGGACAGAGGGGCAGATACGCAGTATTTT. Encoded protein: CASSLEDRGADTQYF.

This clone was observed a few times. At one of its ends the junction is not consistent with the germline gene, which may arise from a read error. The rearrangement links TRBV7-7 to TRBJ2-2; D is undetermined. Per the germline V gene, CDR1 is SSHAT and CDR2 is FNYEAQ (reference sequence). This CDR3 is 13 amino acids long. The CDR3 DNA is TGTGCTAGCAGCCCGACGGTCACCGGGGAGCTGTTTTTT. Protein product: CASSPTVTGELFF.

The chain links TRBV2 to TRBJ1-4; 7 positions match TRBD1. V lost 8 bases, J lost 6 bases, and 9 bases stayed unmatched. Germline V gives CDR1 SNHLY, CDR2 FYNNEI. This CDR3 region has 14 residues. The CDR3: CASCPGTEDEKLFF. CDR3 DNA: TGTGCCAGCTGCCCCGGGACAGAGGATGAAAAACTGTTTTTT.

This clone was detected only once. The CDR3 loop is CASSVAYGHEQYF. CDR3 DNA: TGTGCCAGCAGCGTAGCTTACGGTCACGAGCAGTACTTC. The rearrangement uses TRBV9 and TRBJ2-7; D not certain. This CDR3 comprises 13 residues. V lost 0 bases, J lost 5 bases, and 9 bases lay in between. CDR1 and CDR2 (germline): SGDLS, YYNGEE.

The CDR3: CASSLTQNTEAFF. The DNA of the CDR3 is TGTGCCAGCAGTTTAACCCAGAACACTGAAGCTTTCTTT. The V and J genes are TRBV28 and TRBJ1-1; no definite D call. The CDR3 contains 13 residues. Germline CDR1 MDHEN, CDR2 SYDVKM. The V gene lost 2 bases and the J gene lost 1 base, with 5 bases spanning the gap.

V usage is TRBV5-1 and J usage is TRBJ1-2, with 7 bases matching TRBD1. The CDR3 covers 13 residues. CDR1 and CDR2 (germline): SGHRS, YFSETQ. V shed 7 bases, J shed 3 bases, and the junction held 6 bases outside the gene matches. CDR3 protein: CASGRTGDYGYTF. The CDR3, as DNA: TGCGCCAGCGGAAGGACAGGAGACTATGGCTACACCTTC. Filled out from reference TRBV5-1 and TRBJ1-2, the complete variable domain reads KAGVTQTPRYLIKTRGQQVTLSCSPISGHRSVSWYQQTPGQGLQFLFEYFSETQRNKGNFPGRFSGRQFSNSRSEMNVSTLELGDSALYLCASGRTGDYGYTFGSGTRLTVV.

CDR3 DNA: TGCGCCAGCAGCCAAGGGGAGGTTTTGGGTGAAGCTTTCTTT. Translated, it gives CASSQGEVLGEAFF. The chain carries TRBV4-3 and TRBJ1-1; D is undetermined. This CDR3 is 14 amino acids long. The V gene lost 1 base and the J gene lost 7 bases, with 13 bases spanning the gap. The germline V gene has CDR1 LGHNA and CDR2 YSLEER.